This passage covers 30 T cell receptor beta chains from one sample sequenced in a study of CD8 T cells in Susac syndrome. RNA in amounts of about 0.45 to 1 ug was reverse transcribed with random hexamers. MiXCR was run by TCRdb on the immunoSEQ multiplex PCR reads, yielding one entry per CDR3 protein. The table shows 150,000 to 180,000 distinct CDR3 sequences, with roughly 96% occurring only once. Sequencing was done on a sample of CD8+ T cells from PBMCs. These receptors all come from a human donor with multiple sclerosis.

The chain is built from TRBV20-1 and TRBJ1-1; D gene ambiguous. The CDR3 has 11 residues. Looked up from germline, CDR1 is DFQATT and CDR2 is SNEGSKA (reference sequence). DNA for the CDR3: TGCAGGCCTTTGGCGTCTACTGAAGCTTTCTTT. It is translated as CRPLASTEAFF.

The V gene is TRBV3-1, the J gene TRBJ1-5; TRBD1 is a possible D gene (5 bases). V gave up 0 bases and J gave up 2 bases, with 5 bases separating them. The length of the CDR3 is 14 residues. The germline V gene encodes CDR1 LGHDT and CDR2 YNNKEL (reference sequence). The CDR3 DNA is TGTGCCAGCAGCCAAGAGACAGGCAATCAGCCCCAGCATTTT. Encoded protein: CASSQETGNQPQHF. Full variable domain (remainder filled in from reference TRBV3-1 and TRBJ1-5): DTAVSQTPKYLVTQMGNDKSIKCEQNLGHDTMYWYKQDSKKFLKIMFSYNNKELIINETVPNRFSPKSPDKAHLNLHINSLELGDSAVYFCASSQETGNQPQHFGDGTRLSIL.

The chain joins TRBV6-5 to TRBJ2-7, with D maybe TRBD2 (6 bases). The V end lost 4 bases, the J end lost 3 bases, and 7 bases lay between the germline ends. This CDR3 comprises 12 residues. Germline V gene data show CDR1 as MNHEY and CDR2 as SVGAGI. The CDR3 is CASSSGVYEQYF. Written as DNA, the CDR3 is TGTGCCAGCAGTTCGGGGGTCTACGAGCAGTACTTC.

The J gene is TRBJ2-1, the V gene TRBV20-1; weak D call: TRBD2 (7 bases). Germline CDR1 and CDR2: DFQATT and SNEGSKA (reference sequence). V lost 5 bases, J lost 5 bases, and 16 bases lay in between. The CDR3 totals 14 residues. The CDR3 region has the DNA TGCAGTGCTGAGTCGCGGGGGCATCACAATGAGCAGTTCTTC. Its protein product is CSAESRGHHNEQFF.

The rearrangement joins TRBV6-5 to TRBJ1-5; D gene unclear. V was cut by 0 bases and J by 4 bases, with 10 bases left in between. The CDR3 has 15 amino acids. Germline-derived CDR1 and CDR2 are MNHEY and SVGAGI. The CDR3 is CASSYSRAGNQPQHF. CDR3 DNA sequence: TGTGCCAGCAGTTACTCGAGAGCAGGAAATCAGCCCCAGCATTTT.

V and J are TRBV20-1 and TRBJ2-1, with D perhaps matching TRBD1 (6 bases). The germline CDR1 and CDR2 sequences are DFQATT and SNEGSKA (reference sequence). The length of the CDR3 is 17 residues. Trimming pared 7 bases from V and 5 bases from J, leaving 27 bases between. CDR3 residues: CSVPDRPELFSNNEQFF. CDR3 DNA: TGCAGTGTTCCCGACAGGCCAGAGCTCTTCTCAAACAATGAGCAGTTCTTC.

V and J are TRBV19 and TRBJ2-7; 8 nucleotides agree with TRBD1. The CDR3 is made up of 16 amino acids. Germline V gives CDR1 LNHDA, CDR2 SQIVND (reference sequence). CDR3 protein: CASSVPRTGFSHEQYV. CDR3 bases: TGTGCCAGTAGTGTCCCCCGGACAGGGTTCTCCCACGAGCAGTACGTC.

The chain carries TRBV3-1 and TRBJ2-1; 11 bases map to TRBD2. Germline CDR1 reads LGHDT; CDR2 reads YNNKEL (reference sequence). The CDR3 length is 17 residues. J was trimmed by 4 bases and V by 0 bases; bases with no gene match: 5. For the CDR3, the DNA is TGTGCCAGCAGCCAAGATGAGGCTAGCGGGGGGTACAATGAGCAGTTCTTC. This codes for CASSQDEASGGYNEQFF.

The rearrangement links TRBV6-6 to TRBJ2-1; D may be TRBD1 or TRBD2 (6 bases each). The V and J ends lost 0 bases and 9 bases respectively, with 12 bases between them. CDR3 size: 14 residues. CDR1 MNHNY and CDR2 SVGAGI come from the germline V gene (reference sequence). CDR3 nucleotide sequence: TGTGCCAGCAGTTACTCAGGGGGGTTTACTGAGCAGTTCTTC. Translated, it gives CASSYSGGFTEQFF.

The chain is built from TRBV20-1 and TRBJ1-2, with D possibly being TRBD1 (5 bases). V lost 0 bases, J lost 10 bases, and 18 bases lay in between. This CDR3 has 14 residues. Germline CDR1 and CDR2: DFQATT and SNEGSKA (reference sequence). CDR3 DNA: TGCAGTGCTAGAGATCTTGGGGGATTAATGGTCTACACCTTC. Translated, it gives CSARDLGGLMVYTF.

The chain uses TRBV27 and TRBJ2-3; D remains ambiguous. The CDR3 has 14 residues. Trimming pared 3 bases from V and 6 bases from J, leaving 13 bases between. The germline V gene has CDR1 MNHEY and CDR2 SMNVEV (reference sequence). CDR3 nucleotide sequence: TGTGCCAGCAGTTTTTTGGGATCGGCTGATACGCAGTATTTT. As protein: CASSFLGSADTQYF.

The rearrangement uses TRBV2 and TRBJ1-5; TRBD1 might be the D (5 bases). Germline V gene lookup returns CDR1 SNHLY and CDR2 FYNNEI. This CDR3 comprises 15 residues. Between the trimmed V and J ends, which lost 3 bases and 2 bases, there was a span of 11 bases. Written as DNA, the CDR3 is TGTGCCAGCAGTGAGCGGGGACGTGGCAATCAGCCCCAGCATTTT. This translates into CASSERGRGNQPQHF.

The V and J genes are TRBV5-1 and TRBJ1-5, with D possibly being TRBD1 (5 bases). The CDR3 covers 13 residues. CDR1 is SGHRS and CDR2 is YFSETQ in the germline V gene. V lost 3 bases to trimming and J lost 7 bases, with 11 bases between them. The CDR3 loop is CASSSAPGQPQHF. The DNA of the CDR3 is TGCGCCAGCAGCTCCGCCCCAGGGCAGCCCCAGCATTTT.

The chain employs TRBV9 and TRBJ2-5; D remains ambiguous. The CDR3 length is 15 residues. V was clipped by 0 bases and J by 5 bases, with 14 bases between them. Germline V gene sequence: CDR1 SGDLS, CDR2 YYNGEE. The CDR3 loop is CASSVGAPQWETQYF. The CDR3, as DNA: TGTGCCAGCAGCGTAGGGGCCCCTCAGTGGGAGACCCAGTACTTC.

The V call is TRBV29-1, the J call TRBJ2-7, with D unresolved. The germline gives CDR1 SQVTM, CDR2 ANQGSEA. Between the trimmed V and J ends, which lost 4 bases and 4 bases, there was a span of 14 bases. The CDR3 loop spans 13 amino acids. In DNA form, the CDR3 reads TGCAGCGTTGTGGTAGAGGTCACATACGAGCAGTACGTC. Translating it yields CSVVVEVTYEQYV.

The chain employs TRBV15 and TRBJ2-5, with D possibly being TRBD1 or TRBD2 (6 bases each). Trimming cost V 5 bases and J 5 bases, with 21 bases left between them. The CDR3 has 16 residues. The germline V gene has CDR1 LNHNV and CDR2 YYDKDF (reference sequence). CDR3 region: CATSVPGAGSKETQYF. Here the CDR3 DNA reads TGTGCCACCAGCGTTCCGGGGGCCGGGTCTAAGGAGACCCAGTACTTC.

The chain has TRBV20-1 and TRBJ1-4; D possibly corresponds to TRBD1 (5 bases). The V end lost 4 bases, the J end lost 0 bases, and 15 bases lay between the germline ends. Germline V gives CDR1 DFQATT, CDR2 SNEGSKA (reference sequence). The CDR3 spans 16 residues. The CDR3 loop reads CSAIPQDSPTNEKLFF. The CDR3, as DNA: TGCAGTGCTATCCCCCAAGACAGCCCAACTAATGAAAAACTGTTTTTT.

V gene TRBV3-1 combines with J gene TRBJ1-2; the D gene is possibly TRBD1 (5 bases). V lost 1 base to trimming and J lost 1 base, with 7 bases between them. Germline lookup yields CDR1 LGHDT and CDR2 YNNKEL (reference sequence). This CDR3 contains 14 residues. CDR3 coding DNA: TGTGCCAGCAGCCAAGCGGGGGTTAACTATGGCTACACCTTC. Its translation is CASSQAGVNYGYTF.

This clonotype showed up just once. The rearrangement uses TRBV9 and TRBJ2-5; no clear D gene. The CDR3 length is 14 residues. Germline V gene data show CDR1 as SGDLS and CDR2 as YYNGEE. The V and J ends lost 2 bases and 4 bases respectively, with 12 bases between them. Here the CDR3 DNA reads TGTGCCAGCAGCGTGGGTGTAGTTCGAGAGACCCAGTACTTC. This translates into CASSVGVVRETQYF.

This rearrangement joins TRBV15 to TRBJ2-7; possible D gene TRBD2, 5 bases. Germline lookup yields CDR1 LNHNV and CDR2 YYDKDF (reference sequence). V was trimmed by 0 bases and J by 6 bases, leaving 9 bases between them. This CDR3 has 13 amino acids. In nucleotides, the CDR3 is TGTGCCACCAGCAGAGACCGGGGATCCGAGCAGTACGTC. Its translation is CATSRDRGSEQYV.

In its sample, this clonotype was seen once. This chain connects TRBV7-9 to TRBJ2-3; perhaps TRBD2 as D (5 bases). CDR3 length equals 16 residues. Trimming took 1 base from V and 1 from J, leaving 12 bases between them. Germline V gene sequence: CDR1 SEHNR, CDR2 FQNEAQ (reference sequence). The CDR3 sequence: CASSLVGLGGTDTQYF. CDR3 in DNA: TGTGCCAGCAGCTTAGTAGGACTGGGCGGCACAGATACGCAGTATTTT.

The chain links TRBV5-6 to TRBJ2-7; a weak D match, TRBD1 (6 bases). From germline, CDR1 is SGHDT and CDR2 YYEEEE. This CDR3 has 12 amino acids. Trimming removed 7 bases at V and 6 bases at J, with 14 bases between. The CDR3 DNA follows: TGTGCCAGCCGATTGGGGGCTGGCGAGCAGTACTTC. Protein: CASRLGAGEQYF.

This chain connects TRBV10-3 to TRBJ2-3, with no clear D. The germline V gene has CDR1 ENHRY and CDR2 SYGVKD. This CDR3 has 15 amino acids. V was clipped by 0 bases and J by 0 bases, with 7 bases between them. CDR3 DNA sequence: TGTGCCATCAGTGAGTCGATACGCAGCACAGATACGCAGTATTTT. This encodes CAISESIRSTDTQYF.

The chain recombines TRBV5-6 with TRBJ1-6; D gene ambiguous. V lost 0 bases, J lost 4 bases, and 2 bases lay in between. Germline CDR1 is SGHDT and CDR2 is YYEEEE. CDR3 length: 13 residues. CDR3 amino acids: CASSLGYNSPLHF. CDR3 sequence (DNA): TGTGCCAGCAGCTTGGGGTATAATTCACCCCTCCACTTT.

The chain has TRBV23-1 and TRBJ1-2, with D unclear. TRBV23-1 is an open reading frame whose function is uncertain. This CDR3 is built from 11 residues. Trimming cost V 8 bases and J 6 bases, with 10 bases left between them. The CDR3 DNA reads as TGCGCCAGCCCCTACCCCCATGGCTACACCTTC. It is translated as CASPYPHGYTF.

DNA of the CDR3: TGTGCCTGGAGTTCAGGGGCTTCCGTCGAGCAGTACGTC. Amino acid sequence: CAWSSGASVEQYV. The rearrangement uses TRBV30 and TRBJ2-7; the D gene is possibly TRBD1 (6 bases). The V end was cut by 2 bases, the J end by 6 bases, with 14 bases between. The CDR3 is 13 residues long. Germline V lookup: CDR1 GTSNPN, CDR2 SVGIG (reference sequence).

This chain's CDR3 is CASSADSHTEAFF. The CDR3 region has the DNA TGTGCCAGCAGCGCCGACAGCCACACTGAAGCTTTCTTT. This chain uses TRBV9 with TRBJ1-1; tentative D call: TRBD1 (5 bases). Trimming stripped 3 bases from V and 3 bases from J, with 9 bases between. The germline CDR1 and CDR2 sequences are SGDLS and YYNGEE. This CDR3 spans 13 amino acids.

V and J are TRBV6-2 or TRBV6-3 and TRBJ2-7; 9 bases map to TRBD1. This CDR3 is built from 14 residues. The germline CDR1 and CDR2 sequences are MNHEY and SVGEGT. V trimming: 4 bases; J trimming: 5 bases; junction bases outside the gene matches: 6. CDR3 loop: CASSSTGGFHEQYF. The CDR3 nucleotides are TGTGCCAGCAGTTCGACAGGGGGGTTCCACGAGCAGTACTTC.

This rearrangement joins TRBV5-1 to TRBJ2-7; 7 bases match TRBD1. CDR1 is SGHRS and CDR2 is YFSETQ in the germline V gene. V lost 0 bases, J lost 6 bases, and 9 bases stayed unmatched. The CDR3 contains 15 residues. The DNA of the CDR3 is TGCGCCAGCAGCTTGGATCAGGGGGTCCTTTCCGAGCAGTACTTC. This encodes CASSLDQGVLSEQYF.

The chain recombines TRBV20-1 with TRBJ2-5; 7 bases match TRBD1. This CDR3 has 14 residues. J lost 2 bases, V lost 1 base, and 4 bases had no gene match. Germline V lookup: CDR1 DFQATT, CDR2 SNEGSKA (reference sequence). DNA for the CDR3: TGCAGTGCTAGAGCGGCAGGGGGACAAGAGACCCAGTACTTC. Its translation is CSARAAGGQETQYF.